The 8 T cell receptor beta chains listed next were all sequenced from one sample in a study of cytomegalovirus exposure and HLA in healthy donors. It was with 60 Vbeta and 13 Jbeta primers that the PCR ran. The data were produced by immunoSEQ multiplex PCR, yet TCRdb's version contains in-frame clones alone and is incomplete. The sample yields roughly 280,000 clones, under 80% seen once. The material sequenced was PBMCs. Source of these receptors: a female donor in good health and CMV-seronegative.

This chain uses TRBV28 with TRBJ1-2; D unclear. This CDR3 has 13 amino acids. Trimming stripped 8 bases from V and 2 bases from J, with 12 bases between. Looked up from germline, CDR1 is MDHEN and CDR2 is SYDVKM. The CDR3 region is CASGLRRNYGYTF. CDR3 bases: TGTGCCAGCGGTCTTAGGAGGAACTATGGCTACACCTTC.

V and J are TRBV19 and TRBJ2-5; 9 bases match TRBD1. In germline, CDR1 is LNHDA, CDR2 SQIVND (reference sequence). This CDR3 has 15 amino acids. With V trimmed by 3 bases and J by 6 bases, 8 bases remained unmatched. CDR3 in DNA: TGTGCCAGTAGTATCACAGGGACAGGGAGAAAGACCCAGTACTTC. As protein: CASSITGTGRKTQYF.

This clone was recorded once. CDR3 protein: CSARPNQGYGYTF. CDR3 nucleotides: TGCAGCGCTCGACCAAACCAGGGGTATGGCTACACCTTC. The chain combines TRBV29-1 with TRBJ1-2; D may be TRBD1 (6 bases). This CDR3 is 13 amino acids long. V gave up 7 bases and J gave up 5 bases, with 17 bases separating them. Germline V gene lookup returns CDR1 SQVTM and CDR2 ANQGSEA.

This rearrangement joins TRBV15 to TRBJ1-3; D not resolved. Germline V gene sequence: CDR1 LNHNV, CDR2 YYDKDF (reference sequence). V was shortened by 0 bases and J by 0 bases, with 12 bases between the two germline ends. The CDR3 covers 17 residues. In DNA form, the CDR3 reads TGTGCCACCAGCAGAGATTGGGCAGCCACCTCTGGAAACACCATATATTTT. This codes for CATSRDWAATSGNTIYF.

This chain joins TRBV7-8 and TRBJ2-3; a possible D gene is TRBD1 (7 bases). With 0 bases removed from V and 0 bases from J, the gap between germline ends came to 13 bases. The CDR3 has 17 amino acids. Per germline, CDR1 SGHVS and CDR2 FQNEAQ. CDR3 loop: CASSLAEGAGSTDTQYF. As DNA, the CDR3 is TGTGCCAGCAGCTTAGCGGAGGGGGCGGGTAGCACAGATACGCAGTATTTT.

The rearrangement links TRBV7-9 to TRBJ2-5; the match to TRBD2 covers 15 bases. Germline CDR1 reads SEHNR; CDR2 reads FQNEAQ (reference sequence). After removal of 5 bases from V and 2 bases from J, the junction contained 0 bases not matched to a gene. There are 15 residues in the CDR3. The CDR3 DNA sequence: TGTGCCAGCAGCGGGACTAGCGGGAGGCAAGAGACCCAGTACTTC. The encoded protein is CASSGTSGRQETQYF.

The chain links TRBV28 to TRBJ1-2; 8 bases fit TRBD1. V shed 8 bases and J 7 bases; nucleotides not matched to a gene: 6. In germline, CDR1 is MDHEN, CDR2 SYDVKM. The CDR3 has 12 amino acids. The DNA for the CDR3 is TGTGCCAGCCTGGGACAGGAGCGTGGCTACACCTTC. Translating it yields CASLGQERGYTF.

The CDR3 DNA reads TGTGCCAGCAGCTCTCCAGGGGGCAATGAAGCTTTCTTT. Translation gives CASSSPGGNEAFF. The chain recombines TRBV27 with TRBJ1-1; 8 nucleotides line up with TRBD1. V lost 6 bases to trimming and J lost 7 bases; unmatched junction nucleotides: 7. Germline loops: CDR1 MNHEY, CDR2 SMNVEV (reference sequence). This CDR3 has 13 residues.